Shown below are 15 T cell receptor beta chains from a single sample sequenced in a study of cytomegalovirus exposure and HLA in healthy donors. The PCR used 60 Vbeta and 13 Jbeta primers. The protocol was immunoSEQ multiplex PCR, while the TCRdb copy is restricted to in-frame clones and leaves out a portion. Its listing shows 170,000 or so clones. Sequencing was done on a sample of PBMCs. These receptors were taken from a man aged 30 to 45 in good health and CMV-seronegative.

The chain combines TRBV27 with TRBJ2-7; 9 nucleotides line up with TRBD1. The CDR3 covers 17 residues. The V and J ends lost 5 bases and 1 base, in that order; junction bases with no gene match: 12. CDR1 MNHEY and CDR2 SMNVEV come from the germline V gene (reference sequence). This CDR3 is CASSHFAGQGTSYEQYF. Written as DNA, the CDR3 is TGTGCCAGCAGTCACTTCGCCGGACAGGGGACATCCTACGAGCAGTACTTC.

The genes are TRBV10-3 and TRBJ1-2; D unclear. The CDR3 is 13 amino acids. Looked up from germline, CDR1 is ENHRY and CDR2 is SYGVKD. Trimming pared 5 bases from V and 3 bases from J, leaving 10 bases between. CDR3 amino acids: CAISTRSHYGYTF. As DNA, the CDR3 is TGTGCCATCAGTACTCGGAGTCACTATGGCTACACCTTC.

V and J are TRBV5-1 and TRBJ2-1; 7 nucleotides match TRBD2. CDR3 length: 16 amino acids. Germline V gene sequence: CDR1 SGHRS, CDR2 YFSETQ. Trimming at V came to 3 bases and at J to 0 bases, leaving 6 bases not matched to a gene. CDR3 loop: CASSSELAFSYNEQFF. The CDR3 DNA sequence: TGCGCCAGCAGCTCCGAACTAGCGTTCTCCTACAATGAGCAGTTCTTC.

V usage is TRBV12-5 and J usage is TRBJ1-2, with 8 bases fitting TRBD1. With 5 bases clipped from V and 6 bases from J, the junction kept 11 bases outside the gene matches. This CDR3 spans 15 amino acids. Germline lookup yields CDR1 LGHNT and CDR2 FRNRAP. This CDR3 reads CASGPADRASNGYTF. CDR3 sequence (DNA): TGTGCTAGTGGTCCTGCGGACAGGGCCTCAAATGGCTACACCTTC.

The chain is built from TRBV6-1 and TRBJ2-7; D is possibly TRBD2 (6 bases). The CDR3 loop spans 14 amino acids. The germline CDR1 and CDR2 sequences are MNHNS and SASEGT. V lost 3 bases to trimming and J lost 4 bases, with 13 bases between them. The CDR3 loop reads CASSDELALYEQYF. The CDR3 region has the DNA TGTGCCAGCAGTGATGAACTAGCACTTTACGAGCAGTACTTC.

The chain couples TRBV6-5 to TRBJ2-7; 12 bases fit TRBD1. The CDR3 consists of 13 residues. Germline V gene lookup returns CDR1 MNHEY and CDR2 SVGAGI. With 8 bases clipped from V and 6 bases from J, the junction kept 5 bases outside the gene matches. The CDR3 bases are TGTGCCAGCTGTGGGGACAGGGGGCTCGAGCAGTACTTC. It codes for CASCGDRGLEQYF.

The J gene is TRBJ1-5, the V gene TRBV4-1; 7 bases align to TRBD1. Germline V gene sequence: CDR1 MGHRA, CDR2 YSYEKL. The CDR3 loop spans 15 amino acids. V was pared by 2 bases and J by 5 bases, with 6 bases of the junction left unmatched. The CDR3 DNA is TGCGCCAGCAGCCAATACCCAACAGGGGATCAGCCCCAGCATTTT. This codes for CASSQYPTGDQPQHF.

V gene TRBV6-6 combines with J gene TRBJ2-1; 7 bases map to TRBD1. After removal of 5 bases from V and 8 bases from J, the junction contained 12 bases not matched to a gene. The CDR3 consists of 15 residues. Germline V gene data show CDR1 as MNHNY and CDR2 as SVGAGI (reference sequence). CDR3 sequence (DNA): TGTGCCAGCAGTCGCACACAGGGGATGCGGTATGAGCAGTTCTTC. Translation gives CASSRTQGMRYEQFF.

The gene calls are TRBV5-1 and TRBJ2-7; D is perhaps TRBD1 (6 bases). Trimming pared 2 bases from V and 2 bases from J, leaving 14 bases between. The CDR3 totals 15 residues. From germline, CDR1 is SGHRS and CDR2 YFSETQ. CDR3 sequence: CASSFIPTGPYEQYF. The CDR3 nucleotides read TGCGCCAGCAGCTTTATCCCGACAGGACCCTACGAGCAGTACTTC.

This CDR3 is CASSLDWPKYEQYF. For the CDR3, the DNA is TGCGCCAGCAGCTTGGATTGGCCGAAATACGAGCAGTACTTC. This chain links TRBV5-1 with TRBJ2-7; D is undetermined. Germline loops: CDR1 SGHRS, CDR2 YFSETQ. Trimming removed 0 bases from V and 4 bases from J, with 11 bases in between. This CDR3 region has 14 residues.

CDR3 nucleotides: TGTGCCAGCACCACCGGGACAGGGGTTCAGCCCCAGCATTTT. Amino acid sequence: CASTTGTGVQPQHF. This sequence joins TRBV7-8 and TRBJ1-5, with 10 nucleotides matching TRBD1. The CDR3 consists of 14 residues. Germline-derived CDR1 and CDR2 are SGHVS and FQNEAQ. The J segment lost 6 bases and the V segment lost 7 bases, leaving 6 bases of the junction unmatched.

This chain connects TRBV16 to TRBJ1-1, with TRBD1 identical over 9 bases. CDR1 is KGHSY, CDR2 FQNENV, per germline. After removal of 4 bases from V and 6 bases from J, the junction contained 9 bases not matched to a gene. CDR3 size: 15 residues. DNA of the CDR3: TGTGCCAGCAGCCCGACGGGACAGGGTATCTCTGAAGCTTTCTTT. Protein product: CASSPTGQGISEAFF.

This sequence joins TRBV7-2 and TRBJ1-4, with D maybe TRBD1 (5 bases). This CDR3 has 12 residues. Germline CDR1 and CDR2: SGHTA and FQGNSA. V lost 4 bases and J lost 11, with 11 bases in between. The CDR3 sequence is CASSSSTVKLFF. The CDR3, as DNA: TGTGCCAGCAGCTCCTCGACAGTGAAACTGTTTTTT.

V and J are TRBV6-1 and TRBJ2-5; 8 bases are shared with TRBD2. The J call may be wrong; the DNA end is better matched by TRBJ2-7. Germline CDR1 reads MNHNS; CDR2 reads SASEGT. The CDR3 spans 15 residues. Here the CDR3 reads CASSPSGRGLYEQYF. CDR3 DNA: TGTGCCAGCAGCCCCAGCGGGAGAGGGCTCTACGAGCAGTACTTC.

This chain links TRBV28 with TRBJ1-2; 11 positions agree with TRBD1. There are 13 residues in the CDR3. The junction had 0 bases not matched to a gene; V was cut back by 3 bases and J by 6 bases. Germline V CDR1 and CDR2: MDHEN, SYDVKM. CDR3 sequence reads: CASSLGQGDGYTF. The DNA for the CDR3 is TGTGCCAGCAGTTTGGGACAGGGGGATGGCTACACCTTC.